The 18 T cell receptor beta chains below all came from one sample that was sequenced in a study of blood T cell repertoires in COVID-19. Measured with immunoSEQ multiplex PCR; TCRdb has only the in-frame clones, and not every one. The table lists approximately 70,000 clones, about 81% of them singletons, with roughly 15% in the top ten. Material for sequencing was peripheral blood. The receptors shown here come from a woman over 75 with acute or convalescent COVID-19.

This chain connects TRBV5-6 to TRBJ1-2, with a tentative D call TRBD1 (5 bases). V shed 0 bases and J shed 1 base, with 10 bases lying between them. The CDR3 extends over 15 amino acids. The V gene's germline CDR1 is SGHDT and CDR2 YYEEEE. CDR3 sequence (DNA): TGTGCCAGCAGCTTGGTTGGGGCAGTTAACTATGGCTACACCTTC. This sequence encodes CASSLVGAVNYGYTF.

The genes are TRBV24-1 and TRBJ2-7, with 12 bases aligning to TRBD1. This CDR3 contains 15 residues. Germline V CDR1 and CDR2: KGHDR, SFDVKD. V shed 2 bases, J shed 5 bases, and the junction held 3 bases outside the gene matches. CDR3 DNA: TGTGCCACCAGTGATTGGGGACAGGGGGCCGACGAGCAGTACTTC. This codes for CATSDWGQGADEQYF.

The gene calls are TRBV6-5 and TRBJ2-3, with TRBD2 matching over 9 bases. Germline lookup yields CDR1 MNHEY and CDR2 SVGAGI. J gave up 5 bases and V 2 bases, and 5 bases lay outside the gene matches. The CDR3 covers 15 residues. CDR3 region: CASSYGGRAGDTQYF. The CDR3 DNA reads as TGTGCCAGCAGTTACGGCGGGAGGGCGGGAGATACGCAGTATTTT.

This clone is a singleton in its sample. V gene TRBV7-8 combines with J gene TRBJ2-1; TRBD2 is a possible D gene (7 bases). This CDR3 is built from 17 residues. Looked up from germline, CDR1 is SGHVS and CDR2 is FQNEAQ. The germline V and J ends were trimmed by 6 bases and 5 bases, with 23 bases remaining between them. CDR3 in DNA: TGTGCCAGCAGAATAGGGGGGAGGGTAGCGGGTCACAATGAGCAGTTCTTC. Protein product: CASRIGGRVAGHNEQFF.

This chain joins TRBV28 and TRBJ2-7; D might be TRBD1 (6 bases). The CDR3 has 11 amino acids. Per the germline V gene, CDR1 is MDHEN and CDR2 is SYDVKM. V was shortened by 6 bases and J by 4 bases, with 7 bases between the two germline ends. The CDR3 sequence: CASRDRYEQYF. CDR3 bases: TGTGCCAGCAGAGACAGGTACGAGCAGTACTTC.

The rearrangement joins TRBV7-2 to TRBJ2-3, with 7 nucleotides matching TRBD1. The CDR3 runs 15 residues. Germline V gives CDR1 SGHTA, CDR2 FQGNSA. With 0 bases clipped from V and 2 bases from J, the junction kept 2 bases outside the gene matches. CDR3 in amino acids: CASSLAGTVTDTQYF. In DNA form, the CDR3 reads TGTGCCAGCAGCTTAGCTGGGACAGTCACAGATACGCAGTATTTT.

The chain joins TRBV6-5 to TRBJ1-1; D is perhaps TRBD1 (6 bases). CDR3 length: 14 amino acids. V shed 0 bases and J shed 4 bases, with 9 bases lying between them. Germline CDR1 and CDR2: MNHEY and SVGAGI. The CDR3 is CASSYSVGGTEAFF. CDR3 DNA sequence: TGTGCCAGCAGTTACTCGGTAGGGGGCACTGAAGCTTTCTTT.

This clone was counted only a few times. The CDR3 DNA reads TGTGCCAGCAGTTGGGACAGATCGGGCAATCAGCCCCAGCATTTT. Translated: CASSWDRSGNQPQHF. V is TRBV2 and J is TRBJ1-5; 7 nucleotides match TRBD1. Germline V gives CDR1 SNHLY, CDR2 FYNNEI. CDR3 length equals 15 residues. V lost 5 bases to trimming and J lost 2 bases; unmatched junction nucleotides: 6.

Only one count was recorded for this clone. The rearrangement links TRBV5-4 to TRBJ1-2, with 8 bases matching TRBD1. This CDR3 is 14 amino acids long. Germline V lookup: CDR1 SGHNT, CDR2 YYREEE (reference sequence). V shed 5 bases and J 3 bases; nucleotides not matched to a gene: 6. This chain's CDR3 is CASRRQGSDYGYTF. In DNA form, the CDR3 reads TGTGCCAGCAGGCGACAGGGGAGCGACTATGGCTACACCTTC.

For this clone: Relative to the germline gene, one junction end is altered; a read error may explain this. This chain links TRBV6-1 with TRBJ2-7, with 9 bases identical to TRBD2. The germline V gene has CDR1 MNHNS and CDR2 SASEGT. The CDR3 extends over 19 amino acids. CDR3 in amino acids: CASSEAGLALLLVPYEQYF. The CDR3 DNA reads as TGTGCCAGCAGCGAAGCGGGACTAGCCCTGTTATTGGTCCCGTACGAGCAGTACTTC.

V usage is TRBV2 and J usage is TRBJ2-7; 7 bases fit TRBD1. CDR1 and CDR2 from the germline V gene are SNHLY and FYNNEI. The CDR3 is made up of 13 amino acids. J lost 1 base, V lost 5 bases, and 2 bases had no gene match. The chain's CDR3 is CASSPGQSYEQYF. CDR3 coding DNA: TGTGCCAGCAGTCCGGGACAGTCCTACGAGCAGTACTTC. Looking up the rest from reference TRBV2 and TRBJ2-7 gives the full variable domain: EPEVTQTPSHQVTQMGQEVILRCVPISNHLYFYWYRQILGQKVEFLVSFYNNEISEKSEIFDDQFSVERPDGSNFTLKIRSTKLEDSAMYFCASSPGQSYEQYFGPGTRLTVT.

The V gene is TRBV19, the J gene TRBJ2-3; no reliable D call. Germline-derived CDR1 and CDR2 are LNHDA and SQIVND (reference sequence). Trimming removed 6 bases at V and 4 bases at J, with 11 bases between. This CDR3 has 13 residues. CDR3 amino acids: CASRTNYADTQYF. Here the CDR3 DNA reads TGTGCCAGTAGGACCAACTACGCAGATACGCAGTATTTT.

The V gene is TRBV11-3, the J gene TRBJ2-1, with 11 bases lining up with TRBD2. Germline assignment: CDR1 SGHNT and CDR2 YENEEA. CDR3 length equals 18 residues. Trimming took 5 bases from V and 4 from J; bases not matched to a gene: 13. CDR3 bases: TGTGCCAGCAGCCCAGGGATGGCTAGCGGGGGGACTTACAATGAGCAGTTCTTC. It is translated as CASSPGMASGGTYNEQFF.

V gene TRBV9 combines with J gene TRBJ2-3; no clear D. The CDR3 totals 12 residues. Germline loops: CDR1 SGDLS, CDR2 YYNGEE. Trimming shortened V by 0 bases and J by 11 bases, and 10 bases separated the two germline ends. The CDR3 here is CASSVDSGVQYF. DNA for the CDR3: TGTGCCAGCAGCGTAGATTCCGGTGTGCAGTATTTT.

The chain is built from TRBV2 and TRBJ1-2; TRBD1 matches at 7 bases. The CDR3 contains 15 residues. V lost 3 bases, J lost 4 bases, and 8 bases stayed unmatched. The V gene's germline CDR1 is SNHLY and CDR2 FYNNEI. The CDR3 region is CASSESRGAFYGYTF. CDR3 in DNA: TGTGCCAGCAGTGAGTCCAGGGGGGCCTTCTATGGCTACACCTTC.

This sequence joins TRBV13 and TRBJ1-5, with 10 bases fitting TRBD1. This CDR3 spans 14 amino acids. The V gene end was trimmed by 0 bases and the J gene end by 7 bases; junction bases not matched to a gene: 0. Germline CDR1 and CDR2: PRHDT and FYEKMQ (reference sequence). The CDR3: CASSLGTGGQPQHF. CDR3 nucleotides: TGTGCCAGCAGCTTAGGGACAGGGGGCCAGCCCCAGCATTTT. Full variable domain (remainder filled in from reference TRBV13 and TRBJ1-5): AAGVIQSPRHLIKEKRETATLKCYPIPRHDTVYWYQQGPGQDPQFLISFYEKMQSDKGSIPDRFSAQQFSDYHSELNMSSLELGDSALYFCASSLGTGGQPQHFGDGTRLSIL.

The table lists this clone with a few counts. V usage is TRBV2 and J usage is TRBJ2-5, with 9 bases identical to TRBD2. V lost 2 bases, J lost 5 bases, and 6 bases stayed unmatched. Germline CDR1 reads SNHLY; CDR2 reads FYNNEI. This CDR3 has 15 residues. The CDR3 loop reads CASSERAAGGETQYF. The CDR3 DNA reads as TGTGCCAGCAGTGAAAGGGCAGCGGGAGGCGAGACCCAGTACTTC.

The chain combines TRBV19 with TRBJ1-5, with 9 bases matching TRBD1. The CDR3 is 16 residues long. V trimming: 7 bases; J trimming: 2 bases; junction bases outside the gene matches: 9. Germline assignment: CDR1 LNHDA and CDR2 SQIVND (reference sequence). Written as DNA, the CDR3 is TGTGCCAGTACCTTGGGGCGGGACAGGGGCAATCAGCCCCAGCATTTT. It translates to CASTLGRDRGNQPQHF.